This section outlines one TCR beta chain sequence together with its context. What it binds is unknown. Excluded: major illness, comorbidity, regular medication, drug use, over 100 g alcohol weekly. About 28 ml of peripheral blood was collected per donor. Some clones are missing from TCRdb's copy, which holds only in-frame ones; the method was immunoSEQ multiplex PCR. The table shows fewer than 25,000 clones, with approximately 87% occurring only once. The sample comes from a study of untreated major depressive disorder. Overall study results and limits: The sequencing tests were limited to three preselected Vbeta families. CD4+ T cells from depressed patients used TRBV05-01 (Vbeta 5.1) more often than controls.

The CDR3 is 14 amino acids. Germline V gene lookup returns CDR1 SQVTM and CDR2 ANQGSEA. The V end was cut by 4 bases, the J end by 6 bases, with 16 bases between. V is TRBV29-1 and J is TRBJ2-1, with D uncertain. The TCR sequence derives from a woman in her 30s in good health. The sample comprised CD4+ T cells from PBMCs. CDR3 DNA: TGCAGCGTTGGGTCCGAGAAAGGTCTCAATGAGCAGTTCTTC. It translates to CSVGSEKGLNEQFF.